Each of the 13 T cell receptor beta chains below was sequenced from the same sample in a study of beta chain features in type 1 diabetes. Reverse transcribing all isolated RNA meant expressed TCRB transcripts were sequenced. Generated by immunoSEQ multiplex PCR, the TCRdb table keeps only in-frame clones and is missing some. The table has about 320,000 clones, 14% seen once. Sequenced sample: central memory CD4+ T cells from blood. The receptor set was obtained from a man aged 25-45 years in good health.

This chain links TRBV2 with TRBJ1-5; tentatively, D is TRBD1 (5 bases). The V and J ends lost 3 bases and 6 bases respectively, with 9 bases between them. Germline V gene lookup returns CDR1 SNHLY and CDR2 FYNNEI. There are 13 residues in the CDR3. CDR3 protein: CASSDRVPQPQHF. In nucleotides, the CDR3 is TGTGCCAGCAGTGACAGGGTCCCTCAGCCCCAGCATTTT.

This clone has just a few counts. For the CDR3, the DNA is TGCAGCGGAAACAGGGGCAATGAGCAGTTCTTC. Encoded protein: CSGNRGNEQFF. This rearrangement joins TRBV29-1 to TRBJ2-1, with 7 bases fitting TRBD1. Germline V CDR1 and CDR2: SQVTM, ANQGSEA. The CDR3 has 11 amino acids. With V trimmed by 7 bases and J by 6 bases, 3 bases remained unmatched.

The J gene is TRBJ2-3, the V gene TRBV7-8; 7 bases are shared with TRBD2. CDR3 size: 15 residues. Per the germline V gene, CDR1 is SGHVS and CDR2 is FQNEAQ. J was trimmed by 6 bases and V by 1 base; bases with no gene match: 7. The CDR3: CASSLVLGGKDTQYF. CDR3 sequence (DNA): TGTGCCAGCAGCTTAGTACTGGGAGGGAAGGATACGCAGTATTTT.

This clone was detected only a few times. Compared with germline, one end of the junction differs, possibly owing to a read error. The V gene is TRBV11-3, the J gene TRBJ2-1; D not certain. Germline V gene data show CDR1 as SGHNT and CDR2 as YENEEA. The CDR3 sequence is 11 residues long. In DNA form, the CDR3 reads TGTGCCAGCAGCCTAGAGCCTGAGCAGTTCTTC. Its translation is CASSLEPEQFF.

This clone was observed a few times. CDR3 residues: CSVERGQGAQETQYF. CDR3 coding DNA: TGCAGCGTTGAAAGGGGACAGGGGGCTCAAGAGACCCAGTACTTC. This chain uses TRBV29-1 with TRBJ2-5; 12 positions match TRBD1. The ends lost 2 bases at V and 2 bases at J; junction bases unmatched: 3. The CDR3 has 15 amino acids. Germline V gene sequence: CDR1 SQVTM, CDR2 ANQGSEA.

This clone has a handful of counts. The chain joins TRBV9 to TRBJ2-3, with TRBD2 matching over 7 bases. Trimming removed 3 bases from V and 1 base from J; junction bases left unmatched: 11. The CDR3 is 17 residues long. CDR1 is SGDLS, CDR2 YYNGEE, per germline. The CDR3 coding sequence is TGTGCCAGCAGCGAGCGGGACCGGTCAAGGGGCACAGATACGCAGTATTTT. Translating it yields CASSERDRSRGTDTQYF.

This chain joins TRBV5-1 and TRBJ1-2, with D possibly TRBD1 on 5 matching bases. There are 14 residues in the CDR3. CDR1 is SGHRS and CDR2 is YFSETQ in the germline V gene. V was shortened by 8 bases and J by 0 bases, with 14 bases between the two germline ends. The DNA of the CDR3 is TGCGCCAGTTCAACAGGCACGGCTAACTATGGCTACACCTTC. This codes for CASSTGTANYGYTF.

The chain has TRBV20-1 and TRBJ1-1; no firm D call. V lost 2 bases, J lost 14 bases, and 12 bases lay in between. The CDR3 extends over 10 amino acids. Looked up from germline, CDR1 is DFQATT and CDR2 is SNEGSKA (reference sequence). DNA for the CDR3: TGCAGTGCTAGATTTGGTAGATTCTTCTTT. Residues: CSARFGRFFF.

This clone appeared many times. V and J are TRBV13 and TRBJ2-1; tentative D call: TRBD1 (5 bases). This CDR3 is 14 amino acids long. CDR1 and CDR2 (germline): PRHDT, FYEKMQ (reference sequence). The V gene lost 0 bases and the J gene lost 8 bases, with 11 bases spanning the gap. The DNA for the CDR3 is TGTGCCAGCAGCTTAGGATGGGGCACGGATGAGCAGTTCTTC. This codes for CASSLGWGTDEQFF.

The chain joins TRBV10-2 to TRBJ2-2; unclear D gene. CDR1 is WSHSY, CDR2 SAAADI, per germline. This CDR3 comprises 12 residues. Trimming took 6 bases from V and 5 from J, leaving 7 bases between them. The CDR3 is CASREPTGELFF. The CDR3 DNA is TGCGCCAGCAGGGAGCCTACCGGGGAGCTGTTTTTT.

The rearrangement joins TRBV10-2 to TRBJ2-7; unclear D gene. The length of the CDR3 is 12 residues. Germline V gene lookup returns CDR1 WSHSY and CDR2 SAAADI. V was trimmed by 7 bases and J by 2 bases, leaving 9 bases between them. In nucleotides, the CDR3 is TGCGCCAGCAAGGAAGGGCCCTACGAGCAGTACGTC. Translated, it gives CASKEGPYEQYV.

CDR3 sequence (DNA): TGTGCCAGCAGCTTAGCAGTTACTCAAAGCTACGAGCAGTACTTC. Its translation: CASSLAVTQSYEQYF. The gene calls are TRBV7-2 and TRBJ2-7; the D is unclear. V lost 0 bases and J lost 3, with 12 bases in between. Germline CDR1 SGHTA, CDR2 FQGNSA. The CDR3 runs to 15 residues. Full variable domain (missing parts from reference TRBV7-2 and TRBJ2-7): GAGVSQSPSNKVTEKGKDVELRCDPISGHTALYWYRQSLGQGLEFLIYFQGNSAPDKSGLPSDRFSAERTGGSVSTLTIQRTQQEDSAVYLCASSLAVTQSYEQYFGPGTRLTVT.

This clone qualifies as medium-sized. CDR3 bases: TGTGCCAGCTCACCATCAAACAGGCCTAATGAAAAACTGTTTTTT. This gives the protein CASSPSNRPNEKLFF. V and J are TRBV18 and TRBJ1-4; TRBD1 is a possible D gene (5 bases). The length of the CDR3 is 15 residues. Germline CDR1 and CDR2: KGHSH and LQKENI. Trimming removed 2 bases at V and 3 bases at J, with 10 bases between.